Each of the 28 T cell receptor beta chains below was sequenced from the same sample in a study of blood T cell repertoires in COVID-19. Only in-frame clones appear in the TCRdb table, and some are missing; sequencing was by immunoSEQ multiplex PCR. The table records over 150,000 clones, roughly nine tenths of them present only once. Sequencing was performed on peripheral blood. Receptor source: a man between 18 and 35 years old who had recovered from COVID-19.

The chain recombines TRBV7-9 with TRBJ1-3, with D possibly matching TRBD1 (5 bases). V lost 1 base and J 3 bases, leaving 7 bases between the germline ends. CDR1 is SEHNR and CDR2 is FQNEAQ in the germline V gene (reference sequence). CDR3 size: 14 residues. CDR3 loop: CASSLETVGNTIYF. The DNA of the CDR3 is TGTGCCAGCAGCTTAGAGACAGTTGGAAACACCATATATTTT.

This sequence joins TRBV7-6 and TRBJ1-1, with D unresolved. This CDR3 spans 14 amino acids. Germline V CDR1 and CDR2: SGHVS, FNYEAQ. Trimming removed 3 bases at V and 1 base at J, with 9 bases between. In nucleotides, the CDR3 is TGTGCCAGCAGCTTCGGCGGCCCGAACACTGAAGCTTTCTTT. Amino acid sequence: CASSFGGPNTEAFF.

This clone was detected a few times. The chain recombines TRBV6-5 with TRBJ1-6; the D is unclear. The CDR3 totals 15 residues. Trimming pared 2 bases from V and 0 bases from J, leaving 5 bases between. The germline V gene encodes CDR1 MNHEY and CDR2 SVGAGI. The CDR3 loop reads CASSYRSSYNSPLHF. CDR3 nucleotide sequence: TGTGCCAGCAGTTACAGGAGCTCCTATAATTCACCCCTCCACTTT.

As DNA, the CDR3 is TGTGCCAGCACCGTGAACACTGAAGCTTTCTTT. The encoded protein is CASTVNTEAFF. V is TRBV6-5 and J is TRBJ1-1, with D unclear. V was shortened by 7 bases and J by 0 bases, with 3 bases between the two germline ends. Per the germline V gene, CDR1 is MNHEY and CDR2 is SVGAGI. The CDR3 is made up of 11 amino acids.

Turning to this clone: The sample contains more than one DNA sequence encoding this CDR3. This chain connects TRBV11-2 to TRBJ2-1; D ambiguous. CDR1 and CDR2 from the germline V gene are SGHAT and FQNNGV. Trimming shortened V by 1 base and J by 5 bases, and 6 bases separated the two germline ends. The CDR3 length is 13 residues. The CDR3 coding sequence is TGTGCCAGCAGCTTAGGGCTGAACAATGAGCAGTTCTTC. Its protein product is CASSLGLNNEQFF.

This sequence joins TRBV7-8 and TRBJ2-7; 13 bases fit TRBD2. This CDR3 spans 15 amino acids. With V trimmed by 1 base and J by 4 bases, 1 base remained unmatched. CDR1 and CDR2 from the germline V gene are SGHVS and FQNEAQ. In DNA form, the CDR3 reads TGTGCCAGCAGCTTAGGGACTAGCGGGAGTTACGAGCAGTACTTC. Its protein product is CASSLGTSGSYEQYF.

The chain couples TRBV4-3 to TRBJ1-2, with 7 bases that match TRBD1. V shed 3 bases and J 1 base; nucleotides not matched to a gene: 8. The CDR3 contains 16 residues. The V gene's germline CDR1 is LGHNA and CDR2 YSLEER. CDR3 DNA: TGCGCCAGCAGCCATACAGGGGTTGGACTTAACTATGGCTACACCTTC. The encoded protein is CASSHTGVGLNYGYTF.

This clone is a singleton in its sample. The CDR3 DNA sequence: TGCAGCGTCGCTGGTCAGGGTGGCTACACCTTC. Translating it yields CSVAGQGGYTF. This rearrangement joins TRBV29-1 to TRBJ1-2; D possibly corresponds to TRBD1 (5 bases). The CDR3 runs 11 residues. Trimming took 6 bases from V and 7 from J, leaving 12 bases between them. Germline values: CDR1 SQVTM, CDR2 ANQGSEA.

The chain joins TRBV6-5 to TRBJ1-1, with a possible D match to TRBD1 (5 bases). Germline V CDR1 and CDR2: MNHEY, SVGAGI. The V end was cut by 5 bases, the J end by 11 bases, with 18 bases between. The CDR3 totals 13 residues. In nucleotides, the CDR3 is TGTGCCAGCAGTCTACAAACTGGGGGGGAGGCTTTCTTT. Protein: CASSLQTGGEAFF.

The chain joins TRBV11-2 to TRBJ2-7; D is perhaps TRBD1 (6 bases). V was cut by 6 bases and J by 3 bases, with 18 bases left in between. The germline gives CDR1 SGHAT, CDR2 FQNNGV. The CDR3 is made up of 15 amino acids. CDR3 sequence reads: CASSTLRGRRYEQYF. In DNA, the CDR3 is TGTGCCAGCAGTACCCTCAGGGGCCGCCGCTACGAGCAGTACTTC.

This sequence joins TRBV10-3 and TRBJ2-1, with a weak D call TRBD2 (6 bases). V was shortened by 8 bases and J by 0 bases, with 17 bases between the two germline ends. This CDR3 is 16 amino acids long. Germline-derived CDR1 and CDR2 are ENHRY and SYGVKD. The CDR3 reads CAIGGIGHSSYNEQFF. In nucleotides, the CDR3 is TGTGCCATCGGAGGGATAGGGCATAGCTCCTACAATGAGCAGTTCTTC.

This chain joins TRBV6-5 and TRBJ1-4; TRBD1 matches 8 bases. Germline CDR1 is MNHEY and CDR2 is SVGAGI. The CDR3 length is 15 residues. The J segment lost 7 bases and the V segment lost 3 bases, leaving 7 bases of the junction unmatched. The CDR3 bases are TGTGCCAGCAGTTATCGTGGCAGGGGGCGTGAAAAACTGTTTTTT. This translates into CASSYRGRGREKLFF.

The table lists this clone with a count of one. The V gene is TRBV27, the J gene TRBJ1-6; 7 bases agree with TRBD1. The junction had 10 bases not matched to a gene; V was cut back by 6 bases and J by 8 bases. This CDR3 has 15 residues. CDR1 MNHEY and CDR2 SMNVEV come from the germline V gene (reference sequence). The CDR3 loop reads CASRLRGFGDSPLHF. The CDR3 coding sequence is TGTGCCAGCAGGCTCAGGGGGTTTGGGGATTCACCCCTCCACTTT.

This chain uses TRBV7-2 with TRBJ2-1; D might be TRBD1 (6 bases). CDR3 length: 15 amino acids. V was cut by 6 bases and J by 7 bases, with 19 bases left in between. Germline CDR1 is SGHTA and CDR2 is FQGNSA. CDR3 sequence (DNA): TGTGCCAGCAGTCAACAGGGTTCGGGTGCAAATGAGCAGTTCTTC. It translates to CASSQQGSGANEQFF.

V usage is TRBV6-6 and J usage is TRBJ1-4; possibly TRBD1 for D (6 bases). The CDR3 loop spans 16 amino acids. Trimming took off 2 bases at V and 10 bases at J, with 20 bases between the two ends. Germline V CDR1 and CDR2: MNHNY, SVGAGI (reference sequence). The CDR3: CASSYRAGESEGKLFF. The CDR3 DNA reads TGTGCCAGCAGTTACAGGGCAGGGGAATCCGAAGGAAAACTGTTTTTT.

The V and J genes are TRBV5-6 and TRBJ1-2; tentative D call: TRBD1 (5 bases). The CDR3 runs to 11 residues. Per the germline V gene, CDR1 is SGHDT and CDR2 is YYEEEE. The V end was cut by 0 bases, the J end by 11 bases, with 8 bases between. CDR3 protein: CASSLATEYTF. Here the CDR3 DNA reads TGTGCCAGCAGCTTGGCGACAGAATACACCTTC.

The CDR3 is CASSYEGGGQPQHF. CDR3 coding DNA: TGCGCCAGCAGCTATGAAGGGGGTGGGCAGCCCCAGCATTTT. The gene calls are TRBV4-1 and TRBJ1-5, with D possibly TRBD1 on 6 matching bases. Germline V gene sequence: CDR1 MGHRA, CDR2 YSYEKL. This CDR3 is built from 14 residues. Trimming removed 5 bases from V and 7 bases from J, with 15 bases in between.

V usage is TRBV7-8 and J usage is TRBJ1-2; the D is unclear. The V end lost 5 bases, the J end lost 7 bases, and 14 bases lay between the germline ends. This CDR3 contains 13 residues. Germline CDR1 reads SGHVS; CDR2 reads FQNEAQ. DNA of the CDR3: TGTGCCAGCAGCCTAGGACCGGAGACTGGCTACACCTTC. Amino acids: CASSLGPETGYTF. Together with reference TRBV7-8 and TRBJ1-2, the CDR3 gives the full variable domain: GAGVSQSPRYKVAKRGQDVALRCDPISGHVSLFWYQQALGQGPEFLTYFQNEAQLDKSGLPSDRFFAERPEGSVSTLKIQRTQQEDSAVYLCASSLGPETGYTFGSGTRLTVV.

The chain has TRBV6-2 or TRBV6-3 and TRBJ2-5; tentatively, D is TRBD2 (7 bases). Per the germline V gene, CDR1 is MNHEY and CDR2 is SVGEGT. This CDR3 region has 14 residues. Trimming removed 4 bases from V and 5 bases from J, with 14 bases in between. In nucleotides, the CDR3 is TGTGCCAGCAGTTTGCGGGGGCCGTTGGAGACCCAGTACTTC. It translates to CASSLRGPLETQYF.

This clone has more than one count but fewer than ten. V is TRBV7-9 and J is TRBJ2-2; a weak D match, TRBD1 (7 bases). Germline-derived CDR1 and CDR2 are SEHNR and FQNEAQ (reference sequence). V was shortened by 5 bases and J by 3 bases, with 19 bases between the two germline ends. The CDR3 contains 17 residues. The CDR3 DNA sequence: TGTGCCAGCAGCCGGCTTCAGGGGGGAGTTTACACCGGGGAGCTGTTTTTT. This gives the protein CASSRLQGGVYTGELFF.

The chain is built from TRBV5-1 and TRBJ2-1; the match to TRBD2 covers 9 bases. The V gene end was trimmed by 2 bases and the J gene end by 0 bases; junction bases not matched to a gene: 3. The V gene's germline CDR1 is SGHRS and CDR2 YFSETQ. The CDR3 covers 16 residues. In DNA, the CDR3 is TGCGCCAGCAGCTTTGGTAGCGGGAGCTCCTACAATGAGCAGTTCTTC. The encoded protein is CASSFGSGSSYNEQFF.

The chain links TRBV28 to TRBJ2-1; tentative D call: TRBD2 (5 bases). Trimming cost V 2 bases and J 4 bases, with 12 bases left between them. Germline V gene sequence: CDR1 MDHEN, CDR2 SYDVKM. CDR3 length: 15 amino acids. CDR3 bases: TGTGCCAGCAGTTTAAGTATTAGGGAGTACAATGAGCAGTTCTTC. Its protein is CASSLSIREYNEQFF.

This sequence joins TRBV6-5 and TRBJ2-7; no reliable D call. The CDR3 length is 11 residues. The germline V gene encodes CDR1 MNHEY and CDR2 SVGAGI. Trimming took off 3 bases at V and 5 bases at J, with 5 bases between the two ends. CDR3 in amino acids: CASSYADEQYF. The CDR3 DNA sequence: TGTGCCAGCAGTTATGCGGACGAGCAGTACTTC.

The chain employs TRBV27 and TRBJ2-2, with 7 bases fitting TRBD2. Germline trimming cut 5 bases from V and 0 bases from J; bases unmatched to any gene: 6. CDR1 is MNHEY, CDR2 SMNVEV, per germline (reference sequence). This CDR3 has 16 residues. The CDR3: CASSPPAGSNTGELFF. As DNA, the CDR3 is TGTGCCAGCAGTCCCCCAGCGGGGTCGAACACCGGGGAGCTGTTTTTT.

The chain links TRBV6-5 to TRBJ2-7, with D uncertain. V gave up 7 bases and J gave up 2 bases, with 15 bases separating them. Germline lookup yields CDR1 MNHEY and CDR2 SVGAGI. This CDR3 spans 14 amino acids. The CDR3 bases are TGTGCCAGCACCGCCCGAGGCCTAACCTACGAGCAGTACTTC. Protein sequence: CASTARGLTYEQYF.

Here the CDR3 DNA reads TGTGCCAGCAGCCACCGGGACAGGGAACTATCTGGAAATTCACCCCTCCACTTT. It codes for CASSHRDRELSGNSPLHF. This rearrangement joins TRBV5-4 to TRBJ1-6, with 9 bases matching TRBD1. This CDR3 region has 18 residues. V gave up 4 bases and J gave up 7 bases; unmatched junction bases: 15. CDR1 is SGHNT, CDR2 YYREEE, per germline (reference sequence).

The chain has TRBV28 and TRBJ2-2; TRBD1 aligns across 11 bases. Germline CDR1 is MDHEN and CDR2 is SYDVKM. The CDR3 extends over 14 amino acids. With V trimmed by 10 bases and J by 3 bases, 4 bases remained unmatched. CDR3 DNA sequence: TGTGCCACCCGGGGACAGGGGGACACCGGGGAGCTGTTTTTT. Translated: CATRGQGDTGELFF. Combining the CDR3 with reference TRBV28 and TRBJ2-2 gives the whole variable domain DVKVTQSSRYLVKRTGEKVFLECVQDMDHENMFWYRQDPGLGLRLIYFSYDVKMKEKGDIPEGYSVSREKKERFSLILESASTNQTSMYLCATRGQGDTGELFFGEGSRLTVL.

This rearrangement joins TRBV5-4 to TRBJ2-1; D is possibly TRBD2 (6 bases). This CDR3 spans 14 amino acids. CDR1 is SGHNT, CDR2 YYREEE, per germline (reference sequence). V lost 3 bases to trimming and J lost 6 bases, with 13 bases between them. In nucleotides, the CDR3 is TGTGCCAGCAGCTCCCCCGGAGGGAGCAATGAGCAGTTCTTC. This sequence encodes CASSSPGGSNEQFF.